A selection of T cell receptor beta chains follows, all from one sample in a study of T cell repertoires in aging, cancer and after chemotherapy. TCRdb fed the multiplex PCR reads into MiXCR, producing one record per CDR3 protein. This table holds 8,700 or so distinct CDR3 sequences, about 24% found once. The sample was blood. Receptors originate from a human donor in good health. Both conserved end residues are trimmed from each CDR3. The size field is filled for only some rows; it gives once, few, many or a size class.

clone_size	j_call	v_call	cdr3_aa
few	TRBJ2-1	TRBV12-3/TRBV12-4	ASTPNRGGGNEQF
-	TRBJ2-5	TRBV6-4	ASSPGTSGGETQY
-	TRBJ2-7	TRBV5-1	ASSSTGNDEQY
medium-sized	TRBJ1-1	TRBV5-6	ASSLPGGEAF
few	TRBJ2-1	TRBV4-2	ASTREGGNEQF
medium-sized	TRBJ1-6	TRBV20-1	SARGTVNSPLH
few	TRBJ1-3	TRBV7-9	ASSLGFDSGNTIY
medium-sized	TRBJ2-1	TRBV7-2	ASSLEGLTYNEQF
medium-sized	TRBJ2-2	TRBV12-3/TRBV12-4	ASMHGGRSFTGELF
few	TRBJ2-2	TRBV20-1	SARGGDANTGELF
-	TRBJ2-1	TRBV28	ASSFRVWNEQF
medium-sized	TRBJ2-7	TRBV6-2/TRBV6-3	ASTRAAPYEQY
-	TRBJ2-7	TRBV9	ASRPDRGHEQY
-	TRBJ2-1	TRBV15	ATSRQGNYNEQF
-	TRBJ1-1	TRBV30	AWRYDRTEIRVNTEAF
few	TRBJ1-4	TRBV5-4	ASTLDRGLGEKLF
medium-sized	TRBJ1-2	TRBV6-1	ASSDSSRRQEGYGYT
few	TRBJ1-2	TRBV4-1	ASSQVATLQGNGYT
-	TRBJ1-1	TRBV5-6	ASSLAKCGYTEAF
medium-sized	TRBJ2-1	TRBV12-3/TRBV12-4	ASRSSGEQF
few	TRBJ2-2	TRBV2	ASSEEHTGELF
-	TRBJ2-7	TRBV6-5	ASSLASGRGEQY
-	TRBJ2-1	TRBV7-6	ASSSQQGSGRASSYNEQF
-	TRBJ2-3	TRBV12-3/TRBV12-4	ASSFRFGQGTNTQY
-	TRBJ2-1	TRBV15	ATSRVAGGRGEKF
-	TRBJ1-4	TRBV21-1	ASSTREGGVMFLGEKLF
few	TRBJ2-3	TRBV27	PGGNATDTQY